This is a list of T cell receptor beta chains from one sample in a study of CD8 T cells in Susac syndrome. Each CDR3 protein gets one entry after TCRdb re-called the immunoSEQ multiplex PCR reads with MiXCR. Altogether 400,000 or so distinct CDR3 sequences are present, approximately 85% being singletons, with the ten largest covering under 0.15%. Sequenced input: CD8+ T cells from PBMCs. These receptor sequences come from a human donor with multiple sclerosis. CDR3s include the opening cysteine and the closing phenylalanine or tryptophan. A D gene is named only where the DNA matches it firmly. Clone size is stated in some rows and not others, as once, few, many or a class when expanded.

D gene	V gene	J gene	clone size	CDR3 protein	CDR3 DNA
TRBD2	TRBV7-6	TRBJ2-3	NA	CASSWGLAGVEDTQYF	TGTGCCAGCAGCTGGGGACTAGCGGGAGTAGAAGATACGCAGTATTTT
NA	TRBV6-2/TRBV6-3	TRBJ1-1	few	CASETGTLAFF	TGTGCCAGTGAGACCGGGACATTGGCTTTCTTT
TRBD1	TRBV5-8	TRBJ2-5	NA	CASSFGQGGAETQYF	TGTGCCAGCAGCTTCGGACAGGGGGGCGCAGAGACCCAGTACTTC
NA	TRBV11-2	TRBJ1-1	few	CASSLGQTEAFF	TGTGCCAGCAGCTTAGGTCAGACAGAAGCTTTCTTT
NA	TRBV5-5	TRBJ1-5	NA	CASSPGVTSNQPQHF	TGTGCCAGCAGCCCAGGGGTTACGAGCAATCAGCCCCAGCATTTT
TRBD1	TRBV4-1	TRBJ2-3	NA	CASSQDIGRGHRDAQYF	TGCGCCAGCAGCCAAGATATCGGCAGGGGGCACCGGGATGCGCAGTATTTT
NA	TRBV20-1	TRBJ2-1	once	CSATTLSYNEQFF	TGCAGTGCTACCACCCTCTCCTACAATGAGCAGTTCTTC
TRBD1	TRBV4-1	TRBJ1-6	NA	CASRDRDSHYNSPLHF	TGCGCCAGCAGGGACCGGGACAGCCATTATAATTCACCCCTCCACTTT
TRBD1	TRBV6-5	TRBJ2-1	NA	CASSYLLAGGVSSNEQFF	TGTGCCAGCAGTTACCTTCTGGCAGGGGGCGTTTCGAGCAATGAGCAGTTCTTC
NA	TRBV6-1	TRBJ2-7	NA	CASSWSGSPSYEQYF	TGTGCCAGCAGCTGGAGCGGGTCCCCCTCCTACGAGCAGTACTTC
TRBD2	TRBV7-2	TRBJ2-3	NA	CASSLNAGLADTDTQYF	TGTGCCAGCAGCTTAAACGCCGGTCTAGCGGACACAGATACGCAGTATTTT
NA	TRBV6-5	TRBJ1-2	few	CASSYSKGDYGYTF	TGTGCCAGCAGTTACTCCAAGGGGGATTATGGCTACACCTTC
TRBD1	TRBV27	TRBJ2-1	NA	CASSSDRVPNEQFF	TGTGCCAGCAGTTCAGACAGGGTTCCCAATGAGCAGTTCTTC
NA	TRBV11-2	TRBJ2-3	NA	CASLRGDTQYF	TGTGCCAGCCTGAGAGGAGATACGCAGTATTTT
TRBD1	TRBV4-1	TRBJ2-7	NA	CASSQETGVEQYF	TGCGCCAGCAGCCAAGAGACAGGGGTCGAGCAGTACTTC
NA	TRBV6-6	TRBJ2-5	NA	CASSYSSGEETQYF	TGTGCCAGCAGTTACTCGTCCGGGGAAGAGACCCAGTACTTC
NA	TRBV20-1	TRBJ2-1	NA	CSAAPDYNEQFF	TGCAGTGCAGCCCCCGACTACAATGAGCAGTTCTTC
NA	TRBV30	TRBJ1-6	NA	CAWSVRGMVYSPLHF	TGTGCCTGGAGTGTACGGGGTATGGTATATTCACCCCTCCACTTT
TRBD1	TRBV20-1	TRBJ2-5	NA	CSAKVPGQEETQYF	TGCAGTGCCAAGGTCCCGGGACAGGAAGAGACCCAGTACTTC
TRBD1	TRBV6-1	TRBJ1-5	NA	CASNPNRDRINQPQHF	TGTGCCAGCAACCCCAACCGGGACAGGATAAATCAGCCCCAGCATTTT
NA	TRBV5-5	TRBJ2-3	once	CASSLVTRTDTQYF	TGTGCCAGCAGCTTGGTGACCCGCACAGATACGCAGTATTTT
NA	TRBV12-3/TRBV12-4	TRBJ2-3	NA	CASSLPPSATDTQYF	TGTGCCAGCAGTTTACCCCCTAGCGCCACAGATACGCAGTATTTT
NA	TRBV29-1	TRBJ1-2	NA	CSAVGTTNYGYTF	TGCAGCGCCGTTGGGACAACTAACTATGGCTACACCTTC
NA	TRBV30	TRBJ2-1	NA	CAWSVFGEHYNEQFF	TGTGCCTGGAGTGTTTTTGGCGAGCACTACAATGAGCAGTTCTTC
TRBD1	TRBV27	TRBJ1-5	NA	CASSPGTEDNQPQHF	TGTGCCAGCAGTCCCGGGACAGAAGACAATCAGCCCCAGCATTTT
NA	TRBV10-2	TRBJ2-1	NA	CASLKGGDNEQFF	TGCGCCAGCCTAAAAGGCGGGGACAATGAGCAGTTCTTC
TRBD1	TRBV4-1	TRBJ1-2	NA	CASRIPGQGLIDRGYTF	TGCGCCAGCAGAATCCCCGGACAGGGTTTGATCGATCGTGGCTACACCTTC
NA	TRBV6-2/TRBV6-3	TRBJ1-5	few	CASSPTENQPQHF	TGTGCCAGCAGTCCGACAGAGAATCAGCCCCAGCATTTT
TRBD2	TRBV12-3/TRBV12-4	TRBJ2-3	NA	CASSFSSGSDDTQYF	TGTGCCAGCAGTTTCTCTAGCGGGAGTGACGATACGCAGTATTTT
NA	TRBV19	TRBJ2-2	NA	CASSIETSGEWTGELFF	TGTGCCAGTAGTATAGAAACCTCAGGGGAATGGACCGGGGAGCTGTTTTTT
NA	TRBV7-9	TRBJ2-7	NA	CASSWVSSYEQYF	TGTGCCAGCTCCTGGGTCAGTTCCTACGAGCAGTACTTC
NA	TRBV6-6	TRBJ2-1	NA	CASSPPGGGGNEQFF	TGTGCCAGCAGCCCCCCCGGGGGAGGCGGAAATGAGCAGTTCTTC
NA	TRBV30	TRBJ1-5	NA	CAWSAAGTLIEPQHF	TGTGCCTGGAGCGCCGCGGGGACCCTTATAGAGCCCCAGCATTTT
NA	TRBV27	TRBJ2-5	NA	CASRRLGETQYF	TGTGCCAGTCGGAGGCTAGGGGAGACCCAGTACTTC
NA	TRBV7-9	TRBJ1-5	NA	CASSASGNQPQHF	TGTGCCAGCAGCGCCTCAGGCAATCAGCCCCAGCATTTT
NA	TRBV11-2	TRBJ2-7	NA	CASSIPATEQYF	TGTGCCAGCAGCATCCCGGCGACGGAGCAGTACTTC
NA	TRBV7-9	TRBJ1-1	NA	CASSPIIQDPNTEAFF	TGTGCCAGCAGCCCGATTATACAGGACCCTAACACTGAAGCTTTCTTT
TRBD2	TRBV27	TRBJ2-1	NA	CASSPLAGGDNEQFF	TGTGCCAGCAGTCCCCTCGCGGGAGGGGACAATGAGCAGTTCTTC
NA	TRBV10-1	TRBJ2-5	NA	CASSEGVGQETQYF	TGCGCCAGCAGTGAGGGCGTCGGACAAGAGACCCAGTACTTC
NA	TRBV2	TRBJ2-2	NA	CARSSRGPEGTGELFF	TGTGCCAGATCTTCGCGGGGGCCAGAGGGCACCGGGGAGCTGTTTTTT
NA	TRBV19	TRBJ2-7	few	CASSIGGYEQYF	TGTGCCAGTAGTATTGGCGGCTACGAGCAGTACTTC
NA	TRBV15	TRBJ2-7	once	CATSRAMDREGSYEQYF	TGTGCCACCAGCAGAGCCATGGACAGGGAGGGTTCATACGAGCAGTACTTC
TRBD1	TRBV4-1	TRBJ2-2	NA	CASSQLTGGTGELFF	TGCGCCAGCAGCCAATTAACAGGGGGAACCGGGGAGCTGTTTTTT
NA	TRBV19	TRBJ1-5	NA	CASSIVDKLDDQPQHF	TGTGCCAGTAGTATTGTCGACAAACTTGACGATCAGCCCCAGCATTTT
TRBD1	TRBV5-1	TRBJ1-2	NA	CASSADRVDYGYTF	TGCGCCAGCAGCGCGGACAGGGTTGACTATGGCTACACCTTC
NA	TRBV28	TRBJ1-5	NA	CASSLLPQPQHF	TGTGCCAGCAGTTTACTCCCCCAGCCCCAGCATTTT
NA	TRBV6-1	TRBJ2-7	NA	CASSDSPRASSYEQYF	TGTGCCAGCAGTGATTCCCCCAGGGCCTCATCCTACGAGCAGTACTTC
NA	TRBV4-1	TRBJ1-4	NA	CASSGVCVTNEKLFF	TGCGCCAGCAGCGGGGTTTGCGTGACTAATGAAAAACTGTTTTTT
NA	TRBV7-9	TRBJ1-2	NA	CASSSEGTNYGYTF	TGTGCCAGCAGCTCGGAGGGAACTAACTATGGCTACACCTTC
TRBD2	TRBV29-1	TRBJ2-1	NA	CSASGVSYNEQFF	TGCAGCGCTAGCGGGGTCTCCTACAATGAGCAGTTCTTC
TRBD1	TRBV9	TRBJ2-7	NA	CASSVAAGGYEQYF	TGTGCCAGCAGCGTAGCGGCAGGGGGCTACGAGCAGTACTTC
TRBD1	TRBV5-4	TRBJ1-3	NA	CASSLEGDRGPSTIYF	TGTGCCAGCAGCTTGGAGGGGGACAGGGGGCCTTCAACCATATATTTT
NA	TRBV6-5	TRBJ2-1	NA	CASSYIQGDEQFF	TGTGCCAGCAGTTACATACAGGGCGATGAGCAGTTCTTC
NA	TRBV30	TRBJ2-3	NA	CAWSSGVGTDTQYF	TGTGCCTGGAGTTCAGGGGTCGGCACAGATACGCAGTATTTT
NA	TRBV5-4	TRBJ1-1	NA	CASISGDNTEAFF	TGTGCCAGCATCTCAGGGGACAACACTGAAGCTTTCTTT